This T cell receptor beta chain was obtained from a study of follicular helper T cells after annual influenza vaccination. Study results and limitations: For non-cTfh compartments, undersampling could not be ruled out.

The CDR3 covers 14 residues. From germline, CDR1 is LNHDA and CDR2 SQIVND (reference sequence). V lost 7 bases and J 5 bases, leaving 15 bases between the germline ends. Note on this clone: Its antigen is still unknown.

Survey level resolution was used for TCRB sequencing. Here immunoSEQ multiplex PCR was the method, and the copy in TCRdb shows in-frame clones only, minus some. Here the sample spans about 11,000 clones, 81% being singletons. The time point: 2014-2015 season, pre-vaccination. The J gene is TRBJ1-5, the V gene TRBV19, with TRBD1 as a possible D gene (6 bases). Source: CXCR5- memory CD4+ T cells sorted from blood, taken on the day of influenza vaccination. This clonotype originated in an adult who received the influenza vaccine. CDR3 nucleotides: TGTGCCAGTACCGGGGGGCTCTCGTATCAGCCCCAGCATTTT. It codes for CASTGGLSYQPQHF.